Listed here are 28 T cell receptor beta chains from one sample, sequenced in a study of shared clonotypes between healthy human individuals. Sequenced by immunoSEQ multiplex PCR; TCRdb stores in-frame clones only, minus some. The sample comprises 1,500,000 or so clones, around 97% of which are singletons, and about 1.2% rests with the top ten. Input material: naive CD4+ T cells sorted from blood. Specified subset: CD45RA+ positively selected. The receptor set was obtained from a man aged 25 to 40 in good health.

CDR3 protein: CASSVLVGFQYEQYF. DNA for the CDR3: TGTGCCAGCAGCGTTCTGGTTGGGTTCCAGTACGAGCAGTACTTC. The chain links TRBV11-2 to TRBJ2-7, with D unclear. The V gene lost 5 bases and the J gene lost 4 bases, with 18 bases spanning the gap. This CDR3 region has 15 residues. CDR1 SGHAT and CDR2 FQNNGV come from the germline V gene.

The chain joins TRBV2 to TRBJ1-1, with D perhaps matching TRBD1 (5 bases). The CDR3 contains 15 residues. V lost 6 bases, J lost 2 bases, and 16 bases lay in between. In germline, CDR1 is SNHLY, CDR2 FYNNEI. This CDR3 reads CASRGTGIVNTEAFF. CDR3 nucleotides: TGTGCCAGCAGGGGGACCGGGATAGTCAACACTGAAGCTTTCTTT.

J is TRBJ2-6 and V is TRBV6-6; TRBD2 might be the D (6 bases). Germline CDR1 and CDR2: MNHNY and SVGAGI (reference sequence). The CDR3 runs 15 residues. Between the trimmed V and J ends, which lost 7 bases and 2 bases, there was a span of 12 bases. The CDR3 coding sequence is TGTGCCAGCACCTATTCGGGGGCTGGGGCCAACGTCCTGACTTTC. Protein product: CASTYSGAGANVLTF.

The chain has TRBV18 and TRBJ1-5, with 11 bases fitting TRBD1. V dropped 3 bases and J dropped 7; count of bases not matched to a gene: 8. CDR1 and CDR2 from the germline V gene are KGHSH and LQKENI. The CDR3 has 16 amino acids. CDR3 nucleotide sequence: TGTGCCAGCTCACCCGGGACAGGGGGTCCGGGACAGCCCCAGCATTTT. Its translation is CASSPGTGGPGQPQHF.

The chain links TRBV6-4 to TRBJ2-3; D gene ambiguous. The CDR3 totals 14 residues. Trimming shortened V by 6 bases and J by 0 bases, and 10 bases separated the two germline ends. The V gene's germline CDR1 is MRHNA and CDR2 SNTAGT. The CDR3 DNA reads TGTGCCAGCAGCGTCGAACTCAGCACAGATACGCAGTATTTT. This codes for CASSVELSTDTQYF.

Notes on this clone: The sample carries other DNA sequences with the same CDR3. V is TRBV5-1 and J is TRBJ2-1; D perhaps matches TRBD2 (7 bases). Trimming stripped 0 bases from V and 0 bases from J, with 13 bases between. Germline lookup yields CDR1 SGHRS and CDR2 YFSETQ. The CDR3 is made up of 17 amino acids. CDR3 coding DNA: TGCGCCAGCAGCTTGGCCGGGGGCGGGAGCTCCTACAATGAGCAGTTCTTC. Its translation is CASSLAGGGSSYNEQFF.

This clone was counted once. The CDR3 loop is CASSLAITLVDTQYF. The CDR3 DNA reads TGCGCCAGCAGCTTGGCCATAACGCTAGTGGATACGCAGTATTTT. The gene calls are TRBV5-1 and TRBJ2-3, with D uncertain. The ends were cut back, 0 bases at V and 6 bases at J, with 14 bases in the middle. This CDR3 has 15 amino acids. Germline V gives CDR1 SGHRS, CDR2 YFSETQ.

CDR3 loop: CASRTGLRLYEQYF. CDR3 coding DNA: TGTGCCAGCAGAACAGGGTTACGGCTTTACGAGCAGTACTTC. The chain recombines TRBV28 with TRBJ2-7; weak D call: TRBD1 (6 bases). The CDR3 is 14 residues long. Per the germline V gene, CDR1 is MDHEN and CDR2 is SYDVKM. Between the trimmed V and J ends, which lost 6 bases and 4 bases, there was a span of 16 bases.

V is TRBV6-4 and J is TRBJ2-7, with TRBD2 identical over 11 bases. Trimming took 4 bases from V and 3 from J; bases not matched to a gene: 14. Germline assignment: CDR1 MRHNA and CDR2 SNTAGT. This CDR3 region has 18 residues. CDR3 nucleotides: TGTGCCAGCAGTGGTCGGACTAGCGGGCTCGTCGAGGGCTACGAGCAGTACTTC. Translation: CASSGRTSGLVEGYEQYF.

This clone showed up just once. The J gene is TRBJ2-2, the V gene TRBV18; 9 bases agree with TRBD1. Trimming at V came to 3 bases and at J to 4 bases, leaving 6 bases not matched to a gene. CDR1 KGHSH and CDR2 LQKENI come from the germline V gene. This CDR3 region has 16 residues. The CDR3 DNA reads TGTGCCAGCTCACCGCTCGGGACAGGGATCACCGGGGAGCTGTTTTTT. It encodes CASSPLGTGITGELFF. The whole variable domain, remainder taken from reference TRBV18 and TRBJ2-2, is NAGVMQNPRHLVRRRGQEARLRCSPMKGHSHVYWYRQLPEEGLKFMVYLQKENIIDESGMPKERFSAEFPKEGPSILRIQQVVRGDSAAYFCASSPLGTGITGELFFGEGSRLTVL.

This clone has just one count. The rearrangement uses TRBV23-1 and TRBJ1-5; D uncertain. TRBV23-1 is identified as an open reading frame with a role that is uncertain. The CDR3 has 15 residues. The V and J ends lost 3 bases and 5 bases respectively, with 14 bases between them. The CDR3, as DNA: TGCGCCAGCAGTCAGACCGGGAGACTCCATCAGCCCCAGCATTTT. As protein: CASSQTGRLHQPQHF.

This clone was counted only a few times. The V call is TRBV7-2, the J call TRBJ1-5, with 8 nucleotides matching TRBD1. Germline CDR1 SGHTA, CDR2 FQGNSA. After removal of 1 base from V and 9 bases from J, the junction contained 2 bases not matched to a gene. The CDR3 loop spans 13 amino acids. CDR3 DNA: TGTGCCAGCAGCTTAGGGGACAGGCCGCCCCAGCATTTT. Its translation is CASSLGDRPPQHF.

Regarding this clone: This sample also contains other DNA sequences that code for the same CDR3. This CDR3 reads CASSLDRQVNTEAFF. CDR3 coding DNA: TGCGCCAGCAGCTTGGACAGGCAAGTTAACACTGAAGCTTTCTTT. The chain recombines TRBV5-1 with TRBJ1-1; tentatively, D is TRBD1 (5 bases). Germline V gene lookup returns CDR1 SGHRS and CDR2 YFSETQ. V was shortened by 0 bases and J by 2 bases, with 11 bases between the two germline ends. The CDR3 runs to 15 residues.

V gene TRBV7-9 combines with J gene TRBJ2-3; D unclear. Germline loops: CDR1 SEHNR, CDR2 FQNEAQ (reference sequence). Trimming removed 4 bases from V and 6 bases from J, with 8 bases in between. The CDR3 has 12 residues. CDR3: CASSSLKDTQYF. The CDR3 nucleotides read TGTGCCAGCAGCTCATTAAAGGATACGCAGTATTTT.

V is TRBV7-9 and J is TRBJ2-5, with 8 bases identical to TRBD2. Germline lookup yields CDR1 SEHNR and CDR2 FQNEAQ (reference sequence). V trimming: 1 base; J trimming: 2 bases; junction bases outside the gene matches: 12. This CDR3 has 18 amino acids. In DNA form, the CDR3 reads TGTGCCAGCAGCTTAGGTTGGAAGCGGGAGCCGGGACAAGAGACCCAGTACTTC. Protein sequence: CASSLGWKREPGQETQYF.

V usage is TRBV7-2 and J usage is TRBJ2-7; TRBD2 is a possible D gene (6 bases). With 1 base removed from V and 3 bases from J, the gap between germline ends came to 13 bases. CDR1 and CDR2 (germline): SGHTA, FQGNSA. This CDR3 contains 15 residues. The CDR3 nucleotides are TGTGCCAGCAGCTTAGGGGCTAGCGCAGGCTACGAGCAGTACTTC. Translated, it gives CASSLGASAGYEQYF.

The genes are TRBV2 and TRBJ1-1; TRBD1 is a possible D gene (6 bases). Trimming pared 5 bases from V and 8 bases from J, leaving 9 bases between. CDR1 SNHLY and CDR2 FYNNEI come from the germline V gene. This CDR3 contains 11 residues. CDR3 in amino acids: CASSWGGEAFF. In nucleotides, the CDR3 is TGTGCCAGCAGTTGGGGGGGCGAAGCTTTCTTT. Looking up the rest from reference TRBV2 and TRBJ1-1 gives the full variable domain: EPEVTQTPSHQVTQMGQEVILRCVPISNHLYFYWYRQILGQKVEFLVSFYNNEISEKSEIFDDQFSVERPDGSNFTLKIRSTKLEDSAMYFCASSWGGEAFFGQGTRLTVV.

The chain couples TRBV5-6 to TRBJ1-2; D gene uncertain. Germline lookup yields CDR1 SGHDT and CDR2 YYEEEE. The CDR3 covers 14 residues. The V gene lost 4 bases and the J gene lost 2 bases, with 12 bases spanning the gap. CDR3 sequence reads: CASSRGRNNYGYTF. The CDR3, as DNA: TGTGCCAGCAGCCGGGGTAGGAACAACTATGGCTACACCTTC.

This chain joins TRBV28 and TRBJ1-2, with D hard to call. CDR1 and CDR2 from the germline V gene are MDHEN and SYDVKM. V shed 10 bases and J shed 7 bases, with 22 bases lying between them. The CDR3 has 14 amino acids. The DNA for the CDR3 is TGTGCCACCCGCCCCTGGGGAGAGGCGAGTGGCTACACCTTC. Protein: CATRPWGEASGYTF.

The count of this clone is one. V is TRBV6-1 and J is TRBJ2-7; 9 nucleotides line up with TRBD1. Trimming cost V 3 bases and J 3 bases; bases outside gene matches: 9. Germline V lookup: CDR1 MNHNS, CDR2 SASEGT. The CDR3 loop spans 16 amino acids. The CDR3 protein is CASSEDPGQGYYEQYF. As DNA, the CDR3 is TGTGCCAGCAGTGAGGATCCGGGACAGGGATACTACGAGCAGTACTTC.

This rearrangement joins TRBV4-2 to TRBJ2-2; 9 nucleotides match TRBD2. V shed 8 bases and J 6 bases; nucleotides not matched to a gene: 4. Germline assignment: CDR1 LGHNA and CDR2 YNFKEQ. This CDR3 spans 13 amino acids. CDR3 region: CASAQREAGELFF. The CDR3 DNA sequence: TGTGCCAGCGCTCAGCGGGAGGCCGGGGAGCTGTTTTTT.

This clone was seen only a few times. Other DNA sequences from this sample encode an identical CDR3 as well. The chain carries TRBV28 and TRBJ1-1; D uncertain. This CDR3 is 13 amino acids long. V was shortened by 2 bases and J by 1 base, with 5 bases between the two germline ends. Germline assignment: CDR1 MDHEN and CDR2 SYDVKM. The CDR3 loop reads CASSLLGNTEAFF. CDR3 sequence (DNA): TGTGCCAGCAGTTTACTGGGGAACACTGAAGCTTTCTTT. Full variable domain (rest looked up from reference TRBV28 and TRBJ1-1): DVKVTQSSRYLVKRTGEKVFLECVQDMDHENMFWYRQDPGLGLRLIYFSYDVKMKEKGDIPEGYSVSREKKERFSLILESASTNQTSMYLCASSLLGNTEAFFGQGTRLTVV.

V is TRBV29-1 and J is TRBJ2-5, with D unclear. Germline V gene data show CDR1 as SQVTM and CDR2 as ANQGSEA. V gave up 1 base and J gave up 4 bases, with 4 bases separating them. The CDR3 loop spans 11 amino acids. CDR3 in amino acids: CSVEGGETQYF. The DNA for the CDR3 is TGCAGCGTTGAAGGTGGAGAGACCCAGTACTTC.

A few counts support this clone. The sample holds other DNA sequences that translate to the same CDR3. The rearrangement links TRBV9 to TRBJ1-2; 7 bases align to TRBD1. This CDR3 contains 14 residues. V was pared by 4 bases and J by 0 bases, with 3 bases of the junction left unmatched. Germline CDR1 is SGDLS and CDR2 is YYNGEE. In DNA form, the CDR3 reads TGTGCCAGCAGCAGACAGGGACCTAACTATGGCTACACCTTC. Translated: CASSRQGPNYGYTF.

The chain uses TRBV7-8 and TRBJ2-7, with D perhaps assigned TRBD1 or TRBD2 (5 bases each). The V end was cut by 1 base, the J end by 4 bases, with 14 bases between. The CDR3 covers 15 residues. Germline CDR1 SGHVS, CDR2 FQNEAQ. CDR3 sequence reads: CASSLGAGSPYEQYF. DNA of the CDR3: TGTGCCAGCAGCTTAGGGGCAGGGAGTCCATACGAGCAGTACTTC.

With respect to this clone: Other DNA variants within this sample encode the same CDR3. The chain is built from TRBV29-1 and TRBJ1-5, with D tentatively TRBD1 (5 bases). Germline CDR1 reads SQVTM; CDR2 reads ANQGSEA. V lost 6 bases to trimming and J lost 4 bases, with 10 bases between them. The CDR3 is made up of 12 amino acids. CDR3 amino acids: CSVGGGNQPQHF. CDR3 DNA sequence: TGCAGCGTAGGTGGGGGGAATCAGCCCCAGCATTTT.

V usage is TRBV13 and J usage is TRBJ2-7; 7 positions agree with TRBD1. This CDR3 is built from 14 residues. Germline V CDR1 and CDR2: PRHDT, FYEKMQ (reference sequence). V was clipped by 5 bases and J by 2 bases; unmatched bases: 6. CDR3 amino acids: CASSPRTGPYEQYF. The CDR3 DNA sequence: TGTGCCAGCAGCCCGAGGACAGGTCCCTACGAGCAGTACTTC. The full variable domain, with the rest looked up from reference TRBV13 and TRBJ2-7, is AAGVIQSPRHLIKEKRETATLKCYPIPRHDTVYWYQQGPGQDPQFLISFYEKMQSDKGSIPDRFSAQQFSDYHSELNMSSLELGDSALYFCASSPRTGPYEQYFGPGTRLTVT.

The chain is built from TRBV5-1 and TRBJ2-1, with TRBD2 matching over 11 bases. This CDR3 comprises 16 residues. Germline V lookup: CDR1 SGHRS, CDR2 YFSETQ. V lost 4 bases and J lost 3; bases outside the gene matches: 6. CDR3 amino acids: CASSPGTSGNYNEQFF. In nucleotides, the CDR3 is TGCGCCAGCAGCCCGGGGACTAGCGGAAACTACAATGAGCAGTTCTTC.